What follows is one T cell receptor beta chain and its context. This clonotype was observed many times. Its binding antigen is unknown. No clone much larger than this one lies a single base away; base qualities are absent. CDR1 and CDR2 are read off the germline V gene as SGHTA and FQGNSA. The CDR3 runs 12 residues from the cysteine to the phenylalanine. Only CDR3 DNA remains: 36 bases, in frame from the first base. Cut back by 6 bases and 7 bases, the V and J ends lie 9 bases apart. This sample was included in a study of lung T cells in sarcoidosis with Löfgren's syndrome (dated by TCRdb to 2015 to 2018). General notes on the study: Sarcoidosis was characterized as a granulomatous disease that mainly affects the lungs and features an accumulation of CD4+ T cells in bronchoalveolar lavage fluid. The repertoire analyses centered on Lofgren's syndrome patients.

The paper's findings and limits, for the study overall: Multiple Lofgren's syndrome patients were reported to share TRAV12-1 and TRBV2 CDR3 motifs, a finding that suggests public CD4+ TCR repertoires. The study only suggested recognition of a sarcoidosis-associated antigen, and the antigen remained putative and unidentified. In alphabeta pairing analysis, TRAV12-1 preferentially paired with TRBV2, and these paired TCRs showed CDR3 homology. In Lofgren's syndrome patients, relative to control subjects, TRAV12-1 and TRBV2 were reported to be the most expanded V gene segments.

Instrument on record: Illumina MiSeq. The public reads were reanalyzed by TCRdb: fastp trimming at Q25, MiXCR alignment, in-frame beta chains only. Rows with one shared CDR3 protein collapse into an entry with the most common genes and DNA. This sample holds tens of thousands of distinct CDR3 sequences; 21% were observed only once. In total, the top ten clones hold under 3% of the sample. This TCR was sampled from a human donor with sarcoidosis (Löfgren's syndrome or another form), or a control subject (not recorded which). The chain is assembled from TRBV7-2 and TRBJ2-2; a confident D gene designation cannot be given. The sequenced material came from CD4+ T cells from PBMCs. The DNA sequence is given as TGTGCCAGCAGGCTTAACGTCGGGGAGCTGTTTTTT. The encoded protein is CASRLNVGELFF.